This paragraph reports one TCR beta chain. V was shortened by 4 bases and J by 2 bases, with 18 bases between the two germline ends. Per the germline V gene, CDR1 is SGHRS and CDR2 is YFSETQ. This CDR3 has 16 residues. This sample is part of a study of T cell responses to AZD1222 COVID-19 vaccine. The repertoire was sequenced with immunoSEQ multiplex PCR; TCRdb's copy has only in-frame clones and lacks some. Of about 150,000 clones detected, around 88% appear once; the ten largest clones hold around 2%. The receptor was derived from an adult in good health. The sequences come from peripheral blood, collected on day 0 of AZD1222 vaccination. V is TRBV5-1 and J is TRBJ1-1; a weak D match, TRBD1 (6 bases). The CDR3 sequence: CASSPRVGGSNTEAFF. The CDR3 DNA follows: TGCGCCAGCAGCCCGAGGGTGGGGGGCAGCAACACTGAAGCTTTCTTT.